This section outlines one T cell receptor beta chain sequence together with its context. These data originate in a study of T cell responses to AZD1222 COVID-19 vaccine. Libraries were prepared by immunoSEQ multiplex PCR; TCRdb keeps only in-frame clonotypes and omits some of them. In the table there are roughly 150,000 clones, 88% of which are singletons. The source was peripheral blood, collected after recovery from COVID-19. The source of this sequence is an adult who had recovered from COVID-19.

Here the CDR3 DNA reads TGTGCCAGCTCACCAGGGACTAGCGGGAGCTCCTACAATGAGCAGTTCTTC. This encodes CASSPGTSGSSYNEQFF. The rearrangement uses TRBV18 and TRBJ2-1; 14 positions match TRBD2. The trim removed 2 bases at V and 0 bases at J, leaving 0 bases unmatched. The CDR3 runs to 17 residues. Germline loops: CDR1 KGHSH, CDR2 LQKENI.